A selection of T cell receptor beta chains follows, all from one sample in a study of tumor-infiltrating lymphocytes in primary liver carcinoma. TCRdb reanalysed the multiplex PCR reads using MiXCR and keeps one entry per CDR3 protein. This sample has 300,000 to 400,000 distinct CDR3 sequences, with around three fifths found just once. Sequencing input: peripheral blood. These TCRs come from a man aged 35 to 55 with primary liver carcinoma and hepatitis B virus infection. CDR3s include the opening cysteine and the closing phenylalanine or tryptophan. Fields, in order: J gene, D gene, CDR3 length, clone size, V gene, CDR3 protein, CDR3 DNA. D genes are given only for firm matches. The listing skips clone size in some rows; elsewhere it reads once, few, many or a size class.

j_call: TRBJ2-5; d_call: TRBD2; cdr3_length: 16; clone_size: NA; v_call: TRBV11-2; cdr3_aa: CATSLLRGGAVGTQYF; cdr3_nt: TGTGCCACCAGCTTATTGCGGGGAGGGGCGGTTGGGACCCAGTACTTC
j_call: TRBJ2-5; d_call: NA; cdr3_length: 11; clone_size: NA; v_call: TRBV10-2; cdr3_aa: CASSEGETQYF; cdr3_nt: TGCGCCAGCAGTGAGGGGGAGACCCAGTACTTC
j_call: TRBJ2-1; d_call: TRBD2; cdr3_length: 19; clone_size: NA; v_call: TRBV10-2; cdr3_aa: CASCERLAGGPVSYNEQFF; cdr3_nt: TGCGCCAGCTGTGAGAGACTAGCGGGAGGGCCCGTGTCCTACAATGAGCAGTTCTTC
j_call: TRBJ2-3; d_call: TRBD2; cdr3_length: 15; clone_size: few; v_call: TRBV28; cdr3_aa: CASSPGGEGTDTQYF; cdr3_nt: TGTGCCAGCAGTCCCGGTGGGGAGGGGACAGATACGCAGTATTTT
j_call: TRBJ2-1; d_call: TRBD2; cdr3_length: 16; clone_size: NA; v_call: TRBV13; cdr3_aa: CASSWRTRGRANEQFF; cdr3_nt: TGTGCCAGCAGCTGGCGAACTAGAGGGAGGGCCAATGAGCAGTTCTTC
j_call: TRBJ2-5; d_call: TRBD2; cdr3_length: 16; clone_size: NA; v_call: TRBV11-2; cdr3_aa: CASSSEFSGMRGTQYF; cdr3_nt: TGTGCCAGTAGCTCCGAATTTAGCGGGATGCGAGGGACCCAGTACTTC
j_call: TRBJ1-4; d_call: NA; cdr3_length: 16; clone_size: NA; v_call: TRBV4-1; cdr3_aa: CASSPSWHGGIEKLFF; cdr3_nt: TGCGCCAGCAGCCCATCTTGGCATGGGGGAATTGAAAAACTGTTTTTT
j_call: TRBJ2-3; d_call: NA; cdr3_length: 15; clone_size: NA; v_call: TRBV11-2; cdr3_aa: CAISPRPTGTDTQCF; cdr3_nt: TGTGCCATCAGCCCCCGCCCAACGGGAACAGATACGCAGTGTTTT
j_call: TRBJ2-2; d_call: TRBD1; cdr3_length: 17; clone_size: NA; v_call: TRBV19; cdr3_aa: CASSKKQGSQRTGELFF; cdr3_nt: TGTGCCAGTAGTAAGAAACAGGGGTCCCAACGCACCGGGGAGCTGTTTTTT
j_call: TRBJ1-5; d_call: NA; cdr3_length: 12; clone_size: few; v_call: TRBV10-3; cdr3_aa: CAISQNNQPQHF; cdr3_nt: TGTGCCATCAGCCAAAACAATCAGCCCCAGCATTTT
j_call: TRBJ2-5; d_call: NA; cdr3_length: 13; clone_size: NA; v_call: TRBV6-1; cdr3_aa: CASSVGGHETQYF; cdr3_nt: TGTGCCAGCAGTGTTGGGGGGCACGAGACCCAGTACTTC
j_call: TRBJ2-1; d_call: NA; cdr3_length: 15; clone_size: few; v_call: TRBV5-1; cdr3_aa: CASSLEGTTYNEQFF; cdr3_nt: TGCGCCAGCAGCTTGGAGGGCACTACCTACAATGAGCAGTTCTTC
j_call: TRBJ2-2; d_call: TRBD2; cdr3_length: 17; clone_size: NA; v_call: TRBV6-1; cdr3_aa: CASSVRTSGGGTGELFF; cdr3_nt: TGTGCCAGCAGTGTGCGGACTAGCGGGGGGGGGACCGGGGAGCTGTTTTTT
j_call: TRBJ2-7; d_call: TRBD2; cdr3_length: 12; clone_size: NA; v_call: TRBV11-2; cdr3_aa: CASSAGRGEQYF; cdr3_nt: TGTGCTAGCAGCGCCGGGAGGGGCGAGCAGTACTTC
j_call: TRBJ2-2; d_call: NA; cdr3_length: 17; clone_size: NA; v_call: TRBV4-2; cdr3_aa: CPNSLFQRTVNTGELFF; cdr3_nt: TGCCCCAACAGCCTATTTCAGCGGACTGTCAACACCGGGGAGCTGTTTTTT
j_call: TRBJ2-3; d_call: NA; cdr3_length: 14; clone_size: many; v_call: TRBV4-1; cdr3_aa: CASSQAGNVDTQYF; cdr3_nt: TGCGCCAGCAGCCAGGCCGGGAATGTAGATACGCAGTATTTT
j_call: TRBJ1-4; d_call: NA; cdr3_length: 14; clone_size: NA; v_call: TRBV10-2; cdr3_aa: CASSPTSGVEKLFF; cdr3_nt: TGCGCCAGCAGTCCAACCTCAGGGGTTGAAAAACTGTTTTTT
j_call: TRBJ2-1; d_call: TRBD2; cdr3_length: 15; clone_size: NA; v_call: TRBV11-2; cdr3_aa: CASSKAGVTYNEQLF; cdr3_nt: TGTGCCAGCAGTAAAGCGGGAGTGACTTACAATGAGCAGTTATTC
j_call: TRBJ2-7; d_call: TRBD2; cdr3_length: 15; clone_size: once; v_call: TRBV11-2; cdr3_aa: CASSLEGGPAGEQYF; cdr3_nt: TGTGCCAGCAGCTTAGAAGGAGGGCCTGCGGGGGAGCAATACTTC
j_call: TRBJ1-5; d_call: NA; cdr3_length: 17; clone_size: NA; v_call: TRBV6-1; cdr3_aa: CASSETRLVTVNQPQHF; cdr3_nt: TGTGCCAGCAGTGAAACCCGACTAGTAACAGTCAATCAGCCCCAGCATTTT
j_call: TRBJ2-3; d_call: NA; cdr3_length: 14; clone_size: NA; v_call: TRBV5-4; cdr3_aa: CANSFDPRTDTQYF; cdr3_nt: TGTGCCAACAGCTTCGACCCTAGAACGGATACGCAGTATTTT
j_call: TRBJ1-2; d_call: NA; cdr3_length: 16; clone_size: few; v_call: TRBV10-2; cdr3_aa: CASSGPGQLGNYGYTF; cdr3_nt: TGCGCCAGCAGTGGGCCGGGACAACTCGGTAACTATGGCTACACCTTC
j_call: TRBJ2-5; d_call: TRBD2; cdr3_length: 13; clone_size: NA; v_call: TRBV2; cdr3_aa: CASRLGGEETQYF; cdr3_nt: TGTGCCAGCCGGTTGGGGGGGGAAGAGACCCAGTACTTC
j_call: TRBJ2-7; d_call: NA; cdr3_length: 12; clone_size: NA; v_call: TRBV12-3/TRBV12-4; cdr3_aa: CASSFQIYEQYF; cdr3_nt: TGTGCCAGCAGTTTTCAGATCTACGAGCAGTACTTC
j_call: TRBJ2-5; d_call: TRBD1; cdr3_length: 16; clone_size: NA; v_call: TRBV10-3; cdr3_aa: CAISEKILTGKEIQYF; cdr3_nt: TGTGCCATCAGTGAAAAAATACTGACAGGGAAAGAGATCCAGTACTTC
j_call: TRBJ2-3; d_call: NA; cdr3_length: 12; clone_size: NA; v_call: TRBV11-2; cdr3_aa: CASSLTQDTQYF; cdr3_nt: TGTGCCAGTAGCTTGACACAGGATACGCAGTATTTT
j_call: TRBJ2-7; d_call: TRBD1; cdr3_length: 15; clone_size: many; v_call: TRBV4-3; cdr3_aa: CASSQAPGQGYEQYF; cdr3_nt: TGCGCCAGCAGCCAAGCGCCGGGACAGGGGTACGAGCAGTACTTC
j_call: TRBJ1-6; d_call: NA; cdr3_length: 16; clone_size: NA; v_call: TRBV5-1; cdr3_aa: CASSLIRTDQDSPLHF; cdr3_nt: TGCGCCAGCAGCTTGATTCGGACCGACCAGGATTCACCCCTCCACTTT
j_call: TRBJ2-7; d_call: TRBD1; cdr3_length: 18; clone_size: once; v_call: TRBV6-1; cdr3_aa: CASSEAVFGTGGTYEQYF; cdr3_nt: TGTGCCAGCAGTGAAGCGGTTTTCGGGACAGGGGGCACTTACGAGCAGTACTTC
j_call: TRBJ2-5; d_call: TRBD2; cdr3_length: 14; clone_size: many; v_call: TRBV4-3; cdr3_aa: CASSQVPGGETQYF; cdr3_nt: TGCGCCAGCAGCCAGGTCCCGGGAGGGGAGACCCAGTACTTC
j_call: TRBJ1-2; d_call: NA; cdr3_length: 10; clone_size: many; v_call: TRBV6-2/TRBV6-3; cdr3_aa: CATNGNGYTF; cdr3_nt: TGTGCCACCAACGGGAATGGCTACACCTTC
j_call: TRBJ2-1; d_call: TRBD2; cdr3_length: 16; clone_size: NA; v_call: TRBV4-2; cdr3_aa: CVSSPSTSGAYNEQFF; cdr3_nt: TGTGTCAGCAGCCCCTCGACTAGCGGGGCCTACAATGAGCAGTTCTTC
j_call: TRBJ2-1; d_call: NA; cdr3_length: 15; clone_size: NA; v_call: TRBV5-5; cdr3_aa: CASSLTGPPPDEQFF; cdr3_nt: TGTGCCAGCAGCCTGACAGGACCCCCGCCTGATGAGCAGTTCTTC
j_call: TRBJ2-4; d_call: NA; cdr3_length: 18; clone_size: once; v_call: TRBV11-2; cdr3_aa: CASSLDQIEPLVKNIQYF; cdr3_nt: TGTGCCAGCAGCTTAGATCAGATAGAGCCTCTAGTCAAAAACATTCAGTACTTC
j_call: TRBJ1-3; d_call: TRBD1; cdr3_length: 17; clone_size: few; v_call: TRBV5-5; cdr3_aa: CASSSRQGVYSGNTIYF; cdr3_nt: TGTGCCAGCAGCTCCAGACAGGGCGTCTACTCTGGAAACACCATATATTTT
j_call: TRBJ2-3; d_call: TRBD2; cdr3_length: 15; clone_size: NA; v_call: TRBV11-2; cdr3_aa: CASSLGLAEVDTQYF; cdr3_nt: TGTGCTAGCAGCTTAGGACTAGCGGAGGTAGATACGCAGTATTTT
j_call: TRBJ2-1; d_call: TRBD2; cdr3_length: 16; clone_size: NA; v_call: TRBV11-2; cdr3_aa: CASSLLPAGVGNEQFF; cdr3_nt: TGTGCCAGCAGCCTATTACCAGCGGGAGTGGGAAATGAACAGTTCTTC
j_call: TRBJ2-1; d_call: NA; cdr3_length: 15; clone_size: NA; v_call: TRBV4-1; cdr3_aa: CASSQDLLTYNEQFF; cdr3_nt: TGCGCCAGCAGCCAAGACCTACTTACCTACAATGAGCAGTTCTTC
j_call: TRBJ2-7; d_call: NA; cdr3_length: 13; clone_size: few; v_call: TRBV6-1; cdr3_aa: CASSVERSYERYF; cdr3_nt: TGTGCCAGCAGTGTCGAGCGATCCTACGAGCGGTACTTC
j_call: TRBJ2-7; d_call: TRBD2; cdr3_length: 19; clone_size: few; v_call: TRBV6-1; cdr3_aa: CASSEYQGLAGISSYEQYF; cdr3_nt: TGTGCCAGCAGTGAATATCAAGGGCTAGCGGGAATCAGCTCCTACGAGCAGTACTTC
j_call: TRBJ2-7; d_call: NA; cdr3_length: 12; clone_size: NA; v_call: TRBV6-6; cdr3_aa: CDSSYSASEQYF; cdr3_nt: TGTGACAGCAGTTACTCGGCCAGCGAGCAGTACTTC
j_call: TRBJ2-5; d_call: TRBD1; cdr3_length: 14; clone_size: NA; v_call: TRBV25-1; cdr3_aa: CASSSRSGGETQYF; cdr3_nt: TGTGCCAGCAGTTCTAGGTCAGGGGGCGAGACCCAGTACTTC
j_call: TRBJ1-6; d_call: NA; cdr3_length: 15; clone_size: NA; v_call: TRBV20-1; cdr3_aa: CSARGQEGTNSHLHF; cdr3_nt: TGCAGTGCTAGGGGCCAGGAGGGGACGAATTCACACCTCCACTTT
j_call: TRBJ2-7; d_call: NA; cdr3_length: 16; clone_size: NA; v_call: TRBV11-2; cdr3_aa: CASSRVQGARTREQYF; cdr3_nt: TGTGCCAGCAGCAGGGTACAGGGAGCTCGTACACGGGAGCAATACTTC
j_call: TRBJ2-7; d_call: TRBD2; cdr3_length: 13; clone_size: few; v_call: TRBV6-5; cdr3_aa: CASSFGLAGVWYF; cdr3_nt: TGTGCCAGCAGCTTCGGACTAGCGGGAGTTTGGTACTTC
j_call: TRBJ2-7; d_call: NA; cdr3_length: 16; clone_size: NA; v_call: TRBV6-2/TRBV6-3; cdr3_aa: CASIYSTVPYSYEQYF; cdr3_nt: TGTGCCAGCATTTACTCGACAGTACCCTACTCCTACGAGCAGTACTTC
j_call: TRBJ2-3; d_call: NA; cdr3_length: 11; clone_size: many; v_call: TRBV6-6; cdr3_aa: CASSTPDTQYF; cdr3_nt: TGTGCCAGCAGTACCCCCGATACGCAGTATTTT
j_call: TRBJ2-7; d_call: NA; cdr3_length: 14; clone_size: NA; v_call: TRBV11-2; cdr3_aa: CASSFLGRSYKQYF; cdr3_nt: TGTGCCAGCAGCTTTTTGGGGCGGTCCTACAAGCAGTACTTC
j_call: TRBJ2-1; d_call: TRBD2; cdr3_length: 18; clone_size: NA; v_call: TRBV11-2; cdr3_aa: CASSLEVGAGGWNNGQFF; cdr3_nt: TGTGCCAGCAGCCTGGAGGTTGGGGCGGGAGGTTGGAACAATGGGCAGTTCTTC
j_call: TRBJ1-6; d_call: NA; cdr3_length: 14; clone_size: NA; v_call: TRBV4-1; cdr3_aa: CASSQGDYNSPLRF; cdr3_nt: TGCGCCAGCAGCCAGGGGGACTATAATTCACCCCTCCGCTTT
j_call: TRBJ2-7; d_call: NA; cdr3_length: 13; clone_size: NA; v_call: TRBV6-6; cdr3_aa: CASRYSTGYEQYF; cdr3_nt: TGTGCCAGCAGATACTCGACAGGTTACGAGCAATACTTC
j_call: TRBJ2-1; d_call: NA; cdr3_length: 16; clone_size: NA; v_call: TRBV11-2; cdr3_aa: CASSHRLAEVPMGQFF; cdr3_nt: TGTGCCAGCAGCCATCGATTAGCGGAGGTCCCAATGGGGCAGTTCTTC